What follows are 27 T cell receptor beta chains derived from one specimen sequenced in a study of cytomegalovirus exposure and HLA in healthy donors. PCR used 60 Vbeta primers and 13 Jbeta primers. Sequenced by immunoSEQ multiplex PCR; TCRdb stores in-frame clones only, minus some. The sample includes some 150,000 clones, roughly 85% seen only once; the top ten take approximately 0.85%. The sequencing input was PBMCs. Every receptor here comes from a woman in her 30s in good health and CMV-seronegative.

The chain is built from TRBV4-1 and TRBJ1-6; 7 nucleotides align to TRBD1. This CDR3 is 17 amino acids long. Trimming took 2 bases from V and 10 from J; bases not matched to a gene: 14. The germline V gene has CDR1 MGHRA and CDR2 YSYEKL. The CDR3 DNA reads as TGCGCCAGCAGCCAACCCCTCGGTGGGCAGGGGGGATCACCCCTCCACTTT. Translation: CASSQPLGGQGGSPLHF.

This clone was observed a few times. The chain uses TRBV27 and TRBJ2-7, with D maybe TRBD2 (5 bases). In germline, CDR1 is MNHEY, CDR2 SMNVEV (reference sequence). The CDR3 is 16 amino acids. V was shortened by 2 bases and J by 4 bases, with 18 bases between the two germline ends. CDR3 sequence: CASSLGYKGRTYEQYF. CDR3 nucleotides: TGTGCCAGCAGTTTAGGGTATAAGGGTCGGACTTACGAGCAGTACTTC.

This chain connects TRBV13 to TRBJ2-1; 9 bases align to TRBD1. The length of the CDR3 is 16 residues. V lost 0 bases and J lost 3; bases outside the gene matches: 3. In germline, CDR1 is PRHDT, CDR2 FYEKMQ (reference sequence). The chain's CDR3 is CASSLGTGGFYNEQFF. CDR3 nucleotides: TGTGCCAGCAGCTTAGGAACAGGGGGCTTCTACAATGAGCAGTTCTTC.

This chain links TRBV7-2 with TRBJ2-1; 10 bases align to TRBD2. This CDR3 is 18 amino acids long. V lost 2 bases, J lost 0 bases, and 7 bases stayed unmatched. The germline gives CDR1 SGHTA, CDR2 FQGNSA. Here the CDR3 DNA reads TGTGCCAGCAGCTTAATGAGCGGGGGGGCCGGCTCCTACAATGAGCAGTTCTTC. Translated, it gives CASSLMSGGAGSYNEQFF.

The chain uses TRBV5-4 and TRBJ2-3; 11 bases agree with TRBD2. The V and J ends lost 2 bases and 8 bases, in that order; junction bases with no gene match: 10. Germline lookup yields CDR1 SGHNT and CDR2 YYREEE (reference sequence). The CDR3 is made up of 16 amino acids. The CDR3 here is CASSFPTSGGAFTQYF. For the CDR3, the DNA is TGTGCCAGCAGCTTTCCTACTAGCGGGGGAGCTTTTACGCAGTATTTT.

The chain employs TRBV5-6 and TRBJ1-5; the D gene is possibly TRBD1 (5 bases). In germline, CDR1 is SGHDT, CDR2 YYEEEE. The CDR3 is 16 residues long. V lost 0 bases, J lost 3 bases, and 13 bases lay in between. CDR3 bases: TGTGCCAGCAGCTTGGCCGCAGGGCCCTCCAATCAGCCCCAGCATTTT. Translating it yields CASSLAAGPSNQPQHF. The full variable domain, completed using reference TRBV5-6 and TRBJ1-5, is DAGVTQSPTHLIKTRGQQVTLRCSPKSGHDTVSWYQQALGQGPQFIFQYYEEEERQRGNFPDRFSGHQFPNYSSELNVNALLLGDSALYLCASSLAAGPSNQPQHFGDGTRLSIL.

This chain connects TRBV5-4 to TRBJ1-2; the match to TRBD1 covers 9 bases. The germline V gene has CDR1 SGHNT and CDR2 YYREEE (reference sequence). V lost 4 bases to trimming and J lost 3 bases; unmatched junction nucleotides: 7. The CDR3 covers 15 residues. The CDR3 loop reads CASSPPGQGHYGYTF. CDR3 nucleotide sequence: TGTGCCAGCAGCCCCCCGGGACAGGGACACTATGGCTACACCTTC.

The chain couples TRBV6-4 to TRBJ1-2; D uncertain. Trimming removed 6 bases from V and 8 bases from J, with 16 bases in between. In germline, CDR1 is MRHNA, CDR2 SNTAGT. CDR3 length: 13 amino acids. CDR3 sequence reads: CASSGVGGYGYTF. The CDR3 DNA reads as TGTGCCAGCAGCGGGGTCGGAGGGTACGGCTACACCTTC.

The chain employs TRBV11-2 and TRBJ2-5; TRBD2 agrees at 12 bases. This CDR3 is 17 amino acids long. Germline loops: CDR1 SGHAT, CDR2 FQNNGV. V was pared by 1 base and J by 0 bases, with 3 bases of the junction left unmatched. As DNA, the CDR3 is TGTGCCAGCAGCTTAGGACGGACTAGCGGGAACCAAGAGACCCAGTACTTC. This encodes CASSLGRTSGNQETQYF.

This clone was picked up a small number of times. The gene calls are TRBV6-1 and TRBJ1-4; 7 nucleotides line up with TRBD1. The CDR3 spans 13 residues. V lost 6 bases and J lost 4; bases outside the gene matches: 2. Germline-derived CDR1 and CDR2 are MNHNS and SASEGT. In DNA form, the CDR3 reads TGTGCCAGCAGGAGGGACAGTAATGAAAAACTGTTTTTT. Encoded protein: CASRRDSNEKLFF.

The CDR3: CASRPGGLPSDEQFF. For the CDR3, the DNA is TGTGCCAGCAGGCCCGGGGGGCTACCCTCGGATGAGCAGTTCTTC. J is TRBJ2-1 and V is TRBV27, with D possibly matching TRBD2 (7 bases). V lost 6 bases, J lost 8 bases, and 20 bases lay in between. Germline values: CDR1 MNHEY, CDR2 SMNVEV (reference sequence). This CDR3 region has 15 residues.

This chain links TRBV15 with TRBJ1-3; 7 bases are a match to TRBD1. This CDR3 has 16 residues. Losses at the gene ends were 7 bases for V and 0 bases for J; bases not matched to a gene: 9. Germline V gene lookup returns CDR1 LNHNV and CDR2 YYDKDF (reference sequence). The CDR3 DNA sequence: TGTGCCACCACTCTCGGGACAGCCTTCTCTGGAAACACCATATATTTT. It yields the protein CATTLGTAFSGNTIYF.

The chain joins TRBV19 to TRBJ1-2; maybe TRBD1 (5 bases). V was cut by 8 bases and J by 0 bases, with 13 bases left in between. Looked up from germline, CDR1 is LNHDA and CDR2 is SQIVND (reference sequence). The CDR3 spans 14 residues. The CDR3 here is CASSPGGANYGYTF. CDR3 bases: TGTGCCAGTTCCCCGGGGGGAGCTAACTATGGCTACACCTTC. The variable domain in full, completed from reference TRBV19 and TRBJ1-2, reads DGGITQSPKYLFRKEGQNVTLSCEQNLNHDAMYWYRQDPGQGLRLIYYSQIVNDFQKGDIAEGYSVSREKKESFPLTVTSAQKNPTAFYLCASSPGGANYGYTFGSGTRLTVV.

V and J are TRBV12-5 and TRBJ2-2; no clear D. Germline CDR1 reads LGHNT; CDR2 reads FRNRAP. The length of the CDR3 is 14 residues. V was pared by 5 bases and J by 6 bases, with 13 bases between. The CDR3 protein is CASGRLYGPGELFF. CDR3 DNA sequence: TGTGCTAGTGGTCGACTCTATGGTCCCGGGGAGCTGTTTTTT. Complete variable domain (other parts from reference TRBV12-5 and TRBJ2-2): DARVTQTPRHKVTEMGQEVTMRCQPILGHNTVFWYRQTMMQGLELLAYFRNRAPLDDSGMPKDRFSAEMPDATLATLKIQPSEPRDSAVYFCASGRLYGPGELFFGEGSRLTVL.

Written as DNA, the CDR3 is TGTGCCAGCAGCTTCACTAGCACGGGACAGCAGTACTTC. Translating gives CASSFTSTGQQYF. The chain has TRBV11-3 and TRBJ2-7; D perhaps matches TRBD2 (6 bases). V was pared by 3 bases and J by 8 bases, with 14 bases between. The CDR3 extends over 13 amino acids. Germline CDR1 is SGHNT and CDR2 is YENEEA. The full variable domain, rest sourced from reference TRBV11-3 and TRBJ2-7, is EAGVVQSPRYKIIEKKQPVAFWCNPISGHNTLYWYLQNLGQGPELLIRYENEEAVDDSQLPKDRFSAERLKGVDSTLKIQPAELGDSAVYLCASSFTSTGQQYFGPGTRLTVT.

This clone was observed once. The chain has TRBV9 and TRBJ2-2; 15 bases line up with TRBD2. The CDR3 has 18 residues. Germline V gene lookup returns CDR1 SGDLS and CDR2 YYNGEE. Germline trimming cut 3 bases from V and 3 bases from J; bases unmatched to any gene: 6. The CDR3 region is CASSGTSGRADDTGELFF. The CDR3 bases are TGTGCCAGCAGCGGGACTAGCGGGAGGGCCGATGACACCGGGGAGCTGTTTTTT.

The chain couples TRBV7-3 to TRBJ2-1; 12 bases are shared with TRBD2. With V trimmed by 0 bases and J by 10 bases, 7 bases remained unmatched. Germline loops: CDR1 SGHTA, CDR2 FQGTGA. The CDR3 is 16 residues long. CDR3 loop: CASSLTGGLAGEEQFF. DNA of the CDR3: TGTGCCAGCAGCTTAACTGGGGGACTAGCGGGCGAGGAGCAGTTCTTC. The variable domain in full, completed from reference TRBV7-3 and TRBJ2-1, reads GAGVSQTPSNKVTEKGKYVELRCDPISGHTALYWYRQSLGQGPEFLIYFQGTGAADDSGLPNDRFFAVRPEGSVSTLKIQRTERGDSAVYLCASSLTGGLAGEEQFFGPGTRLTVL.

This chain connects TRBV9 to TRBJ2-2; TRBD2 aligns across 10 bases. The CDR3 sequence is 18 residues long. The V gene's germline CDR1 is SGDLS and CDR2 YYNGEE. V dropped 2 bases and J dropped 6; count of bases not matched to a gene: 13. CDR3 protein: CASSVLSGASGSPGELFF. CDR3 in DNA: TGTGCCAGCAGCGTTTTATCCGGGGCTAGCGGGAGTCCCGGGGAGCTGTTTTTT.

The rearrangement joins TRBV28 to TRBJ2-2; 9 nucleotides match TRBD2. Trimming cost V 3 bases and J 5 bases; bases outside gene matches: 7. The CDR3 totals 16 residues. Per the germline V gene, CDR1 is MDHEN and CDR2 is SYDVKM. CDR3 amino acids: CASSFLGLAGTGELFF. CDR3 sequence (DNA): TGTGCCAGCAGTTTTTTGGGGCTAGCGGGAACCGGGGAGCTGTTTTTT.

The rearrangement links TRBV27 to TRBJ2-6, with 8 bases lining up with TRBD1. The germline V gene has CDR1 MNHEY and CDR2 SMNVEV (reference sequence). Unmatched junction bases numbered 6, after V lost 5 bases and J lost 0 bases. CDR3 length: 17 residues. The DNA of the CDR3 is TGTGCCAGCAGTGAGACAGGGGCGACCTCTGGGGCCAACGTCCTGACTTTC. Its translation is CASSETGATSGANVLTF. Full variable domain (rest looked up from reference TRBV27 and TRBJ2-6): EAQVTQNPRYLITVTGKKLTVTCSQNMNHEYMSWYRQDPGLGLRQIYYSMNVEVTDKGDVPEGYKVSRKEKRNFPLILESPSPNQTSLYFCASSETGATSGANVLTFGAGSRLTVL.

This clone was recorded only once. The V and J genes are TRBV5-4 and TRBJ2-7; unclear D gene. V was clipped by 3 bases and J by 4 bases, with 8 bases between them. The length of the CDR3 is 12 residues. Germline V gene sequence: CDR1 SGHNT, CDR2 YYREEE (reference sequence). The CDR3: CASSSRDYEQYF. DNA of the CDR3: TGTGCCAGCAGCTCCCGAGATTACGAGCAGTACTTC.

V gene TRBV28 combines with J gene TRBJ1-3; 9 nucleotides match TRBD1. Germline assignment: CDR1 MDHEN and CDR2 SYDVKM. The CDR3 has 17 residues. After removal of 6 bases from V and 4 bases from J, the junction contained 13 bases not matched to a gene. CDR3 loop: CASSLPLGGTGGNTIYF. The CDR3 region has the DNA TGTGCCAGCAGCCTACCCTTGGGGGGGACAGGGGGAAACACCATATATTTT.

The rearrangement links TRBV30 to TRBJ2-1, with D possibly matching TRBD1 (6 bases). Germline V gene lookup returns CDR1 GTSNPN and CDR2 SVGIG (reference sequence). CDR3 length equals 13 residues. Trimming removed 1 base at V and 5 bases at J, with 9 bases between. CDR3: CAWSGGTNNEQFF. CDR3 bases: TGTGCCTGGAGTGGGGGGACAAACAATGAGCAGTTCTTC.

This chain links TRBV5-1 with TRBJ2-1; 8 bases match TRBD2. V was clipped by 4 bases and J by 4 bases; unmatched bases: 10. Germline-derived CDR1 and CDR2 are SGHRS and YFSETQ. This CDR3 has 16 residues. The CDR3 spells CASSPGQSGGYNEQFF. CDR3 sequence (DNA): TGCGCCAGCAGCCCCGGTCAGAGCGGGGGATACAATGAGCAGTTCTTC.

CDR3 region: CASSPGGRTEAFF. DNA for the CDR3: TGTGCCAGTTCCCCAGGGGGTCGAACTGAAGCTTTCTTT. The chain carries TRBV19 and TRBJ1-1, with 7 bases fitting TRBD1. The CDR3 runs 13 residues. Germline V gives CDR1 LNHDA, CDR2 SQIVND (reference sequence). The V gene end was trimmed by 8 bases and the J gene end by 5 bases; junction bases not matched to a gene: 8.

This clone has more than one count but fewer than ten. The chain carries TRBV4-3 and TRBJ1-2; a weak D match, TRBD1 (5 bases). The CDR3 runs 13 residues. Germline V lookup: CDR1 LGHNA, CDR2 YSLEER. V gave up 4 bases and J gave up 4 bases, with 10 bases separating them. This chain's CDR3 is CASSPGGGYGYTF. The CDR3 nucleotides are TGCGCCAGCAGCCCCGGCGGGGGCTATGGCTACACCTTC.

The V call is TRBV4-2, the J call TRBJ2-7; 8 bases agree with TRBD1. Germline V gene data show CDR1 as LGHNA and CDR2 as YNFKEQ. Trimming took 0 bases from V and 2 from J; bases not matched to a gene: 3. CDR3 length: 15 amino acids. CDR3 sequence: CASSQETGEPYEQYF. Written as DNA, the CDR3 is TGTGCCAGCAGCCAAGAGACAGGGGAACCCTACGAGCAGTACTTC.